This T cell receptor beta chain was documented in a study of OX40 agonist ivuxolimab in advanced cancers. Study summary: Partial responses were achieved by three patients, one with hepatocellular carcinoma and two with cutaneous melanoma.

Repertoires were generated with immunoSEQ multiplex PCR, while TCRdb's copy carries only in-frame clones and drops some. The table lists around 100,000 clones, around 93% of them singletons. This CDR3 has 17 amino acids. The germline V gene encodes CDR1 SEHNR and CDR2 FQNEAQ (reference sequence). V was pared by 0 bases and J by 4 bases, with 15 bases between. The chain employs TRBV7-9 and TRBJ2-2, with unresolved D. The sequencing here drew on CD4+ or CD8+ T cells sorted from blood, taken in a trial of the OX40 agonist ivuxolimab. The clonotype comes from an adult with an advanced solid tumor such as melanoma, head and neck, liver or kidney cancer. This chain's CDR3 is CASSLALRTTLTGELFF. CDR3 nucleotide sequence: TGTGCCAGCAGCTTAGCTCTTCGCACTACACTCACCGGGGAGCTGTTTTTT.